This record covers a single T cell receptor (beta chain). Germline V lookup: CDR1 KGHSH, CDR2 LQKENI. V was clipped by 3 bases and J by 11 bases, with 16 bases between them. CDR3 length: 13 residues. This entry is derived from a study of shared clonotypes between healthy human individuals. Generated by immunoSEQ multiplex PCR, the TCRdb table keeps only in-frame clones and is missing some. The sample includes about 1.1 million clones, 60% to 85% seen only once; the top ten take approximately 0.95%. This clonotype was obtained from a man between 18 and 29 years old in good health. Some clones in this sample may be carry-over from other donors' samples. Sample: memory CD4+ T cells from PBMCs. Described subset: CD45RA-negative fraction. This sequence joins TRBV18 and TRBJ1-1, with D perhaps TRBD1 (6 bases). Written as DNA, the CDR3 is TGTGCCAGCTCACCGGTAAATCGGGGGGCTGCTTTCTTT. It encodes CASSPVNRGAAFF.